Shown below are 20 T cell receptor beta chains from a single sample sequenced in a study of shared clonotypes between healthy human individuals. TCRdb's table, derived via immunoSEQ multiplex PCR, lists solely in-frame clones and lacks some. Here the sample spans some 2 million clones, around 96% being singletons. CD45RO negativity and positive selection for CCR7 defined naive CD8 cells, a population that excluded terminally differentiated effector memory CD45RA+ cells. Sequenced input: naive CD8+ T cells sorted from blood. The receptors derive from a man younger than 35 in good health.

V usage is TRBV7-9 and J usage is TRBJ2-2; possibly TRBD1 for D (7 bases). Germline V CDR1 and CDR2: SEHNR, FQNEAQ (reference sequence). V dropped 5 bases and J dropped 5 bases, with 15 bases sitting between them. The CDR3 runs to 15 residues. The CDR3 here is CASSPPGGKTGELFF. The CDR3 nucleotides read TGTGCCAGCAGCCCACCAGGGGGGAAGACCGGGGAGCTGTTTTTT.

This clone showed up just once. The chain is built from TRBV30 and TRBJ2-7; D is tentatively TRBD1 or TRBD2 (5 bases each). CDR3 length: 15 amino acids. The V end lost 0 bases, the J end lost 1 base, and 13 bases lay between the germline ends. CDR1 GTSNPN and CDR2 SVGIG come from the germline V gene (reference sequence). The CDR3: CAWSVLGTVSYEQYF. CDR3 in DNA: TGTGCCTGGAGTGTACTGGGGACGGTATCCTACGAGCAGTACTTC.

With respect to this clone: The same CDR3 can be traced to other DNA sequences in this sample. The V call is TRBV19, the J call TRBJ2-7, with 7 bases that match TRBD2. V lost 4 bases to trimming and J lost 2 bases; unmatched junction nucleotides: 2. The CDR3 runs to 13 residues. Germline CDR1 reads LNHDA; CDR2 reads SQIVND (reference sequence). The CDR3 region is CASSSGGTYEQYF. The CDR3 DNA follows: TGTGCCAGTAGTAGCGGGGGAACCTACGAGCAGTACTTC.

The CDR3 DNA reads as TGTGCCTGGTCGGGGGGATACAATGAGCAGTTCTTC. It is translated as CAWSGGYNEQFF. The gene calls are TRBV30 and TRBJ2-1; the match to TRBD2 covers 7 bases. Germline V CDR1 and CDR2: GTSNPN, SVGIG (reference sequence). With 5 bases clipped from V and 4 bases from J, the junction kept 2 bases outside the gene matches. The CDR3 has 12 residues.

This clone appeared a single time. This chain joins TRBV13 and TRBJ2-7; D may be TRBD2 (6 bases). The germline V gene has CDR1 PRHDT and CDR2 FYEKMQ (reference sequence). This CDR3 spans 14 amino acids. Between the trimmed V and J ends, which lost 3 bases and 1 base, there was a span of 10 bases. For the CDR3, the DNA is TGTGCCAGCAGCTTGGGACTCGTATCCTACGAGCAGTACTTC. This sequence encodes CASSLGLVSYEQYF.

This chain joins TRBV5-6 and TRBJ2-7; D might be TRBD1 (6 bases). CDR1 is SGHDT and CDR2 is YYEEEE in the germline V gene. The CDR3 length is 14 residues. Trimming stripped 4 bases from V and 0 bases from J, with 11 bases between. The CDR3 region is CASSADSNSYEQYF. The CDR3, as DNA: TGTGCCAGCAGCGCGGACAGCAACTCCTACGAGCAGTACTTC. The variable domain in full, completed from reference TRBV5-6 and TRBJ2-7, reads DAGVTQSPTHLIKTRGQQVTLRCSPKSGHDTVSWYQQALGQGPQFIFQYYEEEERQRGNFPDRFSGHQFPNYSSELNVNALLLGDSALYLCASSADSNSYEQYFGPGTRLTVT.

V and J are TRBV27 and TRBJ2-7, with 11 nucleotides matching TRBD2. V dropped 2 bases and J dropped 6; count of bases not matched to a gene: 3. CDR1 and CDR2 (germline): MNHEY, SMNVEV (reference sequence). The CDR3 covers 14 residues. This CDR3 reads CASSLNSGRAEQYF. The CDR3 DNA reads as TGTGCCAGCAGTTTAAATAGCGGGAGGGCCGAGCAGTACTTC.

DNA for the CDR3: TGTGCCAGTCGACTAGCGGGAGGGATCGAGCAGTACTTC. Translating it yields CASRLAGGIEQYF. The chain couples TRBV27 to TRBJ2-7; 14 bases fit TRBD2. Germline V gene sequence: CDR1 MNHEY, CDR2 SMNVEV (reference sequence). This CDR3 has 13 amino acids. Germline trimming cut 9 bases from V and 6 bases from J; bases unmatched to any gene: 4.

The rearrangement uses TRBV27 and TRBJ2-7; TRBD1 matches at 7 bases. CDR3 size: 14 residues. The junction had 7 bases not matched to a gene; V was cut back by 5 bases and J by 3 bases. Germline-derived CDR1 and CDR2 are MNHEY and SMNVEV (reference sequence). The CDR3 nucleotides read TGTGCCAGCAGTCCAGGGACAGCCGTCTACGAGCAGTACTTC. It is translated as CASSPGTAVYEQYF.

The chain links TRBV7-9 to TRBJ2-1; tentatively, D is TRBD1 (6 bases). CDR3 length: 13 amino acids. V shed 4 bases and J shed 8 bases, with 12 bases lying between them. The germline V gene has CDR1 SEHNR and CDR2 FQNEAQ (reference sequence). DNA for the CDR3: TGTGCCAGCAGCTCATTACAGGGCTATGAGCAGTTCTTC. Translated, it gives CASSSLQGYEQFF. Full variable domain (outside the CDR3, taken from reference TRBV7-9 and TRBJ2-1): DTGVSQNPRHKITKRGQNVTFRCDPISEHNRLYWYRQTLGQGPEFLTYFQNEAQLEKSRLLSDRFSAERPKGSFSTLEIQRTEQGDSAMYLCASSSLQGYEQFFGPGTRLTVL.

The rearrangement uses TRBV5-4 and TRBJ2-7, with 8 positions matching TRBD1. The CDR3 has 15 amino acids. V shed 3 bases, J shed 2 bases, and the junction held 7 bases outside the gene matches. Germline CDR1 and CDR2: SGHNT and YYREEE (reference sequence). The CDR3 is CASSSPGQAPYEQYF. In DNA form, the CDR3 reads TGTGCCAGCAGCTCCCCGGGACAGGCCCCCTACGAGCAGTACTTC.

The chain couples TRBV4-1 to TRBJ2-7; 8 bases map to TRBD1. Germline V lookup: CDR1 MGHRA, CDR2 YSYEKL. Trimming cost V 4 bases and J 1 base; bases outside gene matches: 9. The CDR3 sequence is 16 residues long. CDR3 residues: CASSPGQGSWSYEQYF. CDR3 in DNA: TGCGCCAGCAGCCCAGGACAGGGTTCTTGGTCCTACGAGCAGTACTTC.

V and J are TRBV14 and TRBJ1-1; D unclear. The CDR3 sequence is 12 residues long. Trimming stripped 4 bases from V and 5 bases from J, with 8 bases between. Looked up from germline, CDR1 is SGHDN and CDR2 is FVKESK. CDR3 amino acids: CASSPSGTEAFF. As DNA, the CDR3 is TGTGCCAGCAGCCCAAGCGGGACTGAAGCTTTCTTT.

This chain connects TRBV7-8 to TRBJ2-7; weak D call: TRBD1 (7 bases). Germline assignment: CDR1 SGHVS and CDR2 FQNEAQ. This CDR3 spans 16 amino acids. V lost 0 bases, J lost 3 bases, and 15 bases lay in between. The CDR3 nucleotides read TGTGCCAGCAGCTTAGCGGAGGGGGCCGGAAACTACGAGCAGTACTTC. Amino acids: CASSLAEGAGNYEQYF.

The count of this clone is one. The V and J genes are TRBV7-9 and TRBJ2-1; 13 nucleotides match TRBD2. In germline, CDR1 is SEHNR, CDR2 FQNEAQ (reference sequence). The CDR3 runs 19 residues. After removal of 4 bases from V and 5 bases from J, the junction contained 14 bases not matched to a gene. This chain's CDR3 is CASSSQVWTSGSTHNEQFF. The CDR3 coding sequence is TGTGCCAGCAGCTCCCAGGTATGGACTAGCGGGAGTACCCACAATGAGCAGTTCTTC.

This chain's CDR3 is CASSSKTGFNSPLHF. CDR3 in DNA: TGTGCCAGCAGTTCAAAGACAGGGTTTAATTCACCCCTCCACTTT. V gene TRBV28 combines with J gene TRBJ1-6; 7 nucleotides agree with TRBD1. The CDR3 spans 15 residues. The V gene end was trimmed by 4 bases and the J gene end by 6 bases; junction bases not matched to a gene: 6. Germline-derived CDR1 and CDR2 are MDHEN and SYDVKM.

J is TRBJ2-5 and V is TRBV13; TRBD1 aligns across 9 bases. V gave up 6 bases and J gave up 3 bases; unmatched junction bases: 5. This CDR3 spans 14 amino acids. Germline values: CDR1 PRHDT, CDR2 FYEKMQ (reference sequence). The CDR3 reads CASRLQGAEETQYF. The CDR3 DNA reads TGTGCCAGCAGGTTACAGGGGGCCGAAGAGACCCAGTACTTC.

This clone was found once. This chain links TRBV12-5 with TRBJ1-2; D may be TRBD1 (5 bases). The V gene's germline CDR1 is LGHNT and CDR2 FRNRAP. The CDR3 is 14 amino acids. Deletions cut 7 bases from V and 3 bases from J, with 15 bases between. CDR3 protein: CASAGPDSYYGYTF. The CDR3 coding sequence is TGTGCTAGTGCGGGGCCTGACAGCTACTATGGCTACACCTTC.

This chain uses TRBV19 with TRBJ2-5, with a tentative D call TRBD2 (5 bases). The germline V gene has CDR1 LNHDA and CDR2 SQIVND (reference sequence). The V and J ends lost 4 bases and 5 bases respectively, with 8 bases between them. The CDR3 spans 12 residues. The CDR3 here is CASSTSRETQYF. The CDR3 DNA is TGTGCCAGTAGTACTAGCCGGGAGACCCAGTACTTC.

In DNA, the CDR3 is TGCGCCAGCGGTGTCGGAAGCTCCTACAATGAGCAGTTCTTC. Translated, it gives CASGVGSSYNEQFF. The chain carries TRBV4-3 and TRBJ2-1; D unclear. The CDR3 is 14 residues long. Germline CDR1 is LGHNA and CDR2 is YSLEER. V was cut by 8 bases and J by 0 bases, with 11 bases left in between.